Shown below are 2 T cell receptor beta chains from a single sample sequenced in a study of Graves' ophthalmopathy and Graves' hyperthyroidism. Scientists amplified the TCR beta CDR3 regions from RNA transcripts. Following a first-round RT-PCR that used HTBI primers, a second-round multiplex PCR was carried out. Via MiXCR, TCRdb re-called the multiplex PCR reads, giving one row per CDR3 protein. The repertoire holds under 350,000 distinct CDR3 sequences, with roughly 17% as singletons. Sequencing was carried out using peripheral blood. The receptor set was obtained from an adult man with Graves' ophthalmopathy.

This clonotype was recorded many times. The chain has TRBV5-8 and TRBJ2-2; weak D call: TRBD2 (6 bases). V dropped 4 bases and J dropped 4 bases, with 14 bases sitting between them. Looked up from germline, CDR1 is SGHTS and CDR2 is YDEGEE. The CDR3 has 15 residues. The CDR3 sequence: CASSEEGLGTGELFF. Written as DNA, the CDR3 is TGTGCCAGCAGCGAGGAGGGGCTTGGCACCGGGGAGCTGTTTTTT.

This clonotype was picked up many times. The chain couples TRBV6-4 to TRBJ2-6, with D unresolved. V lost 5 bases to trimming and J lost 0 bases, with 14 bases between them. Germline values: CDR1 MRHNA, CDR2 SNTAGT. The CDR3 length is 17 residues. The CDR3 reads CASSHLPSSSGANVLTF. CDR3 nucleotide sequence: TGTGCCAGCAGTCATCTACCTAGTTCCTCTGGGGCCAACGTCCTGACTTTC.